A single sample is the source of the 13 T cell receptor beta chains below, sequenced in a study of a mutant IDH1 vaccine in newly diagnosed glioma. Using immunoSEQ multiplex PCR, the repertoire was profiled, and TCRdb retains in-frame clones only, with some absent. The data hold around 49,000 clones, with about three quarters observed a single time. Regarding time point: week 5, during vaccination. A single vaccine dose contained 300 ug of mutant IDH1 20-mer peptide, and topical imiquimod was used with it. Their specific antigens are unknown. The sequences come from PBMCs, collected from a glioma patient whose treatment included an IDH1 peptide vaccine. The source of these receptors is a man between 50 and 59 years old with glioma.

The CDR3, as DNA: TGTGCCAGCAGTTCCGGGACAAGCTACACCTTC. Protein product: CASSSGTSYTF. V usage is TRBV27 and J usage is TRBJ1-2; possible D gene TRBD1, 6 bases. CDR1 MNHEY and CDR2 SMNVEV come from the germline V gene (reference sequence). The V end was cut by 4 bases, the J end by 9 bases, with 9 bases between. The CDR3 contains 11 residues.

The CDR3: CASSLSGGGFTDTQYF. CDR3 coding DNA: TGTGCCAGCAGCTTAAGCGGCGGGGGGTTCACAGATACGCAGTATTTT. V usage is TRBV7-9 and J usage is TRBJ2-3, with 8 bases that match TRBD2. V lost 2 bases and J lost 2; bases outside the gene matches: 6. This CDR3 has 16 residues. Per germline, CDR1 SEHNR and CDR2 FQNEAQ (reference sequence).

In this sample, this clone turned up a few times. The chain employs TRBV27 and TRBJ2-1; maybe TRBD2 (5 bases). The CDR3 contains 13 residues. CDR1 is MNHEY and CDR2 is SMNVEV in the germline V gene (reference sequence). Trimming stripped 0 bases from V and 6 bases from J, with 6 bases between. The CDR3 nucleotides read TGTGCCAGCAGTTTATCAACTAGCAATGAGCAGTTCTTC. Its protein product is CASSLSTSNEQFF.

The J gene is TRBJ2-1, the V gene TRBV4-3; D is possibly TRBD1 or TRBD2 (5 bases each). V lost 0 bases to trimming and J lost 5 bases, with 14 bases between them. The CDR3 sequence is 16 residues long. The V gene's germline CDR1 is LGHNA and CDR2 YSLEER. In DNA form, the CDR3 reads TGCGCCAGCAGCCAAGATCGGACATGGAGGAACAATGAGCAGTTCTTC. Its protein product is CASSQDRTWRNNEQFF.

The genes are TRBV7-9 and TRBJ2-6; tentatively, D is TRBD1 or TRBD2 (5 bases each). The CDR3 extends over 16 amino acids. Germline CDR1 and CDR2: SEHNR and FQNEAQ (reference sequence). Trimming stripped 7 bases from V and 2 bases from J, with 15 bases between. In DNA form, the CDR3 reads TGTGCCAGCATTGCCCCCGGGGCGCCTGGGGCCAACGTCCTGACTTTC. Protein product: CASIAPGAPGANVLTF. The entire variable domain, with the rest obtained from reference TRBV7-9 and TRBJ2-6, is as follows: DTGVSQNPRHKITKRGQNVTFRCDPISEHNRLYWYRQTLGQGPEFLTYFQNEAQLEKSRLLSDRFSAERPKGSFSTLEIQRTEQGDSAMYLCASIAPGAPGANVLTFGAGSRLTVL.

This clone has a handful of counts. The V call is TRBV2, the J call TRBJ2-1; D is ambiguous. V was pared by 8 bases and J by 10 bases, with 9 bases between. The CDR3 runs 10 residues. CDR1 SNHLY and CDR2 FYNNEI come from the germline V gene. The CDR3 sequence is CASGSLEQFF. The CDR3 coding sequence is TGTGCCAGCGGTTCTCTGGAGCAGTTCTTC.

Only a few counts were recorded for this clone. The CDR3 DNA is TGCGCCAGCAGCCAAGATCGGCCCGGGGAAGATACGCAGTATTTT. This sequence encodes CASSQDRPGEDTQYF. The chain has TRBV4-1 and TRBJ2-3, with a weak D call TRBD2 (5 bases). V lost 0 bases, J lost 5 bases, and 12 bases lay in between. The CDR3 sequence is 15 residues long. Germline CDR1 and CDR2: MGHRA and YSYEKL.

This clone was observed a handful of times. This chain joins TRBV11-3 and TRBJ2-7; D is uncertain. The CDR3 loop spans 13 amino acids. V lost 5 bases and J lost 5, with 13 bases in between. The germline gives CDR1 SGHNT, CDR2 YENEEA. The CDR3 here is CASSPGALHEQYF. The CDR3 nucleotides are TGTGCCAGCAGCCCCGGCGCGTTGCACGAGCAGTACTTC.

A single count supports this clone. The chain uses TRBV2 and TRBJ1-3, with 11 bases that match TRBD1. Germline trimming cut 5 bases from V and 2 bases from J; bases unmatched to any gene: 2. The CDR3 spans 15 residues. From germline, CDR1 is SNHLY and CDR2 FYNNEI. The CDR3 reads CASSWGQGAGNTIYF. CDR3 nucleotides: TGTGCCAGCAGTTGGGGACAGGGGGCTGGAAACACCATATATTTT.

The rearrangement joins TRBV29-1 to TRBJ1-1; possible D gene TRBD1, 5 bases. V lost 7 bases and J 11 bases, leaving 20 bases between the germline ends. This CDR3 is 12 amino acids long. Per the germline V gene, CDR1 is SQVTM and CDR2 is ANQGSEA. The CDR3 sequence: CSAADSRQEAFF. For the CDR3, the DNA is TGCAGCGCCGCTGACAGCCGGCAAGAGGCTTTCTTT. Combining the CDR3 with reference TRBV29-1 and TRBJ1-1 gives the whole variable domain SAVISQKPSRDICQRGTSLTIQCQVDSQVTMMFWYRQQPGQSLTLIATANQGSEATYESGFVIDKFPISRPNLTFSTLTVSNMSPEDSSIYLCSAADSRQEAFFGQGTRLTVV.

This clone showed up just once. V is TRBV7-8 and J is TRBJ1-5; TRBD1 agrees at 10 bases. With 5 bases clipped from V and 4 bases from J, the junction kept 5 bases outside the gene matches. The germline CDR1 and CDR2 sequences are SGHVS and FQNEAQ. The length of the CDR3 is 15 residues. CDR3 loop: CASSARDRGNQPQHF. Here the CDR3 DNA reads TGTGCCAGCAGCGCTAGGGACAGGGGAAATCAGCCCCAGCATTTT.

This clone was seen just once. The chain uses TRBV19 and TRBJ2-3, with D perhaps TRBD1 (6 bases). V shed 3 bases and J shed 2 bases, with 12 bases lying between them. From germline, CDR1 is LNHDA and CDR2 SQIVND (reference sequence). CDR3 size: 15 residues. CDR3 sequence (DNA): TGTGCCAGTAGTATTAGGGGGAGAACCACAGATACGCAGTATTTT. It translates to CASSIRGRTTDTQYF. Drawing the rest from reference TRBV19 and TRBJ2-3, the complete variable domain is DGGITQSPKYLFRKEGQNVTLSCEQNLNHDAMYWYRQDPGQGLRLIYYSQIVNDFQKGDIAEGYSVSREKKESFPLTVTSAQKNPTAFYLCASSIRGRTTDTQYFGPGTRLTVL.

This clone was detected a few times. This chain links TRBV19 with TRBJ1-5; D perhaps matches TRBD1 (6 bases). The CDR3 is 14 amino acids. Trimming pared 4 bases from V and 0 bases from J, leaving 7 bases between. From germline, CDR1 is LNHDA and CDR2 SQIVND (reference sequence). CDR3 DNA sequence: TGTGCCAGTAGTACACAGGGTAGCAATCAGCCCCAGCATTTT. Amino acids: CASSTQGSNQPQHF.